This paragraph reports one TCR beta chain. Its antigen is currently unknown. The sample comes from a study of T cell responses to AZD1222 COVID-19 vaccine. About the study: Analyses pooled second doses at about 4 or about 12 weeks. The study, taken as a whole, reports: Dominant CD4 TCR responses targeted spike regions 160-218 and 743-854. Spike-specific TCR repertoires showed rising breadth and depth after two AZD1222 doses.

The length of the CDR3 is 13 residues. CDR1 is MNHEY, CDR2 SVGAGI, per germline. V shed 9 bases and J 4 bases; nucleotides not matched to a gene: 7. Profiling relied on immunoSEQ multiplex PCR, and the TCRdb table lists in-frame clones only, not all of them. The sample has more than 85,000 clones; roughly 91% are singletons. The specimen was peripheral blood, collected on day 0 of AZD1222 vaccination. The chain employs TRBV6-5 and TRBJ2-7; 9 bases are a match to TRBD2. The receptor comes from an adult in good health. This CDR3 reads CASLAGNGYEQYF. DNA for the CDR3: TGTGCCAGTCTAGCGGGAAACGGGTACGAGCAGTACTTC.